This T cell receptor beta chain came from a study of CD8+ T cells in alopecia areata. General study findings and limits: One nonresponder makes the tie between baseline CD8+ expansion and response uncertain.

Investigators isolated RNA and reverse transcribed it into cDNA to act as the sequencing template. Libraries were prepared by immunoSEQ multiplex PCR; TCRdb keeps only in-frame clonotypes and omits some of them. Of some 170,000 clones in the sample, 58% are singletons; the top ten hold 16%. Note on this clone: Its antigen is not known.

The treatment: oral pan-JAK inhibitor, 5-10 mg twice daily. Germline CDR1 MGHRA, CDR2 YSYEKL. The CDR3 runs to 13 residues. Trimming took off 4 bases at V and 2 bases at J, with 9 bases between the two ends. This chain links TRBV4-1 with TRBJ2-7, with D possibly TRBD1 on 5 matching bases. The sequencing used CD4+ T cells sorted from blood, collected between weeks 55 and 65, from a patient treated with tofacitinib. The TCR comes from a human donor with alopecia areata. The CDR3 DNA is TGCGCCAGCAGCCCCGGCAGGGCCTACGAGCAGTACTTC. Amino acid sequence: CASSPGRAYEQYF.